This record covers a single TCR beta chain. It lacks a known antigen. No base qualities exist here, and no much larger clone lies one base off it. This entry is derived from a study of cytomegalovirus exposure and HLA in healthy donors (dated by TCRdb to the late 2010s). Some background on the complete study: A later analysis indicated that the 120 or so validation repertoires were generated on the platform also employed for the 666 repertoires of the first cohort. The study aimed to test whether signatures of past pathogen exposure could be identified by cataloging public T cell receptors. In addition to the first cohort of roughly 700 subjects, a separate validation cohort of around 110 different subjects was used. To predict cytomegalovirus infection status, the study brought together high-throughput TCR immunosequencing, statistical association of individual TCRs with disease status, and machine learning. Overall results and qualifications from the work: In a later analysis, TCRs clustered in the first cohort were found to also tend to co-occur in the 110 or so validation repertoires, with over 90% of cluster scores above 0. In vitro tests confirmed that a few of the cytomegalovirus-associated TCR beta chains recognize cytomegalovirus antigens. The classifier was reported to diagnose cytomegalovirus status with high specificity and sensitivity in both the original and validation cohorts. The study listed 150 to 200 TCR beta chains as associated with cytomegalovirus. A later analysis lacked HLA typing for the validation cohort, so it scored co-occurrence in that cohort across all 110 or so repertoires. Most TCR sequences were observed very rarely across donors, whereas some public TCRs were present in many individuals. The authors suggested that the approach could potentially be extended to other disease states and immunological phenotypes.

The donors belonged to the validation cohort of roughly 120 subjects, which was separate from the roughly 700-subject first cohort. Library preparation used the immunoSEQ multiplex PCR assay. Processing in the source paper ran as follows. A statistical classification framework was developed to diagnose cytomegalovirus status using the catalog of TCR beta chain sequences. This is the immuneACCESS table as TCRdb keeps it, with only in-frame sequences that have V and J called. A part of the clones is gone; compared with another copy, unresolved V genes explain less than half, and the rest is unexplained. D and trimming come from the DNA, and the V and J calls and clone size come from that table. Across this sample there are some 86,000 clones, with under 95% seen only once. Approximately 4% of the sample is in the top ten clones. CDR1 is given as MGHDK and CDR2 as SYGVNS, both from the germline V gene. The germline ends are 13 bases apart after V is trimmed by 5 bases and J by 0 bases. The CDR3 covers 15 residues, taking in both the cysteine and the phenylalanine. The DNA shown is the 45-base CDR3, in frame from base 1.

The clonotype was recovered from a woman in her thirties in good health and CMV-seronegative. Recombination joined TRBV25-1 with TRBJ1-2; possibly the D gene is TRBD1, per 5 matching bases. Sequenced material: PBMCs. The nucleotide sequence reads TGTGCCAGCAGTCCCCTCGACAGAACTAACTATGGCTACACCTTC. Its protein product is CASSPLDRTNYGYTF.